This T cell receptor beta chain emerged from a study of blood T cell repertoires in COVID-19. The CDR3 is 12 amino acids. Per germline, CDR1 WNHNN and CDR2 SYGVQD (reference sequence). V was clipped by 9 bases and J by 1 base, with 9 bases between them. Sequencing was performed with immunoSEQ multiplex PCR; in TCRdb, only in-frame clones are kept and a portion is missing. The table lists 100,000 to 150,000 clones, about 80% of them singletons. The chain links TRBV10-1 to TRBJ1-2, with D perhaps TRBD1 (5 bases). What was sequenced was peripheral blood. This TCR was recovered from a man aged 40-49 years with active or convalescent COVID-19. The CDR3, as DNA: TGCGCCAGTATGACAGATAACTATGGCTACACCTTC. Its protein is CASMTDNYGYTF.